The 8 T cell receptor beta chains listed next were all sequenced from one sample in a study of graft-versus-host responses after intestinal transplantation (dated by TCRdb to the early 2020s). Library prep was done by the immunoSEQ multiplex PCR assay. Here the immuneACCESS table is served through TCRdb, limited to in-frame sequences with V and J called. Missing clones are a known gap in these copies; in checked studies unresolved V genes cover under half, and the rest lacks a known reason. The sample table shows some 23,000 clones, and around 94% are seen once. About 0.52% of the sample is taken by the ten largest. This specimen was PBMCs, taken 156 days after intestinal transplant. The receptors shown here come from a human patient who received an intestinal transplant, so some T cells may come from the graft donor.

This clone was recorded only once. V is TRBV4-1 and J is TRBJ1-1, with no clear D. This CDR3 has 13 residues. Germline lookup yields CDR1 MGHRA and CDR2 YSYEKL. V was shortened by 1 base and J by 1 base, with 4 bases between the two germline ends. CDR3 sequence (DNA): TGCGCCAGCAGCCAAGGCCAGAACACTGAAGCTTTCTTT. Encoded protein: CASSQGQNTEAFF.

The V call is TRBV4-2, the J call TRBJ1-2, with TRBD1 matching over 7 bases. J was trimmed by 5 bases and V by 2 bases; bases with no gene match: 11. CDR1 is LGHNA and CDR2 is YNFKEQ in the germline V gene. This CDR3 has 16 amino acids. The CDR3 coding sequence is TGTGCCAGCAGCCAACTCTGGGACGACAGGGTATATGGCTACACCTTC. Protein product: CASSQLWDDRVYGYTF.

The chain links TRBV6-5 to TRBJ2-7, with D possibly TRBD1 on 5 matching bases. The germline gives CDR1 MNHEY, CDR2 SVGAGI. CDR3 length: 11 residues. V lost 10 bases and J 1 base, leaving 8 bases between the germline ends. For the CDR3, the DNA is TGTGCCACCAGGGAATCCTACGAGCAGTACTTC. Protein sequence: CATRESYEQYF.

The V gene is TRBV7-8, the J gene TRBJ2-7, with 7 bases that match TRBD1. The CDR3 has 14 amino acids. Losses at the gene ends were 0 bases for V and 3 bases for J; bases not matched to a gene: 2. Germline assignment: CDR1 SGHVS and CDR2 FQNEAQ. The CDR3 loop reads CASSLAGGGYEQYF. CDR3 DNA: TGTGCCAGCAGCTTAGCAGGGGGCGGCTACGAGCAGTACTTC.

The chain uses TRBV6-5 and TRBJ2-3, with TRBD2 as a possible D gene (6 bases). CDR1 is MNHEY and CDR2 is SVGAGI in the germline V gene. The CDR3 length is 15 residues. Trimming pared 4 bases from V and 1 base from J, leaving 12 bases between. The CDR3 DNA follows: TGTGCCAGCAGTTCCCTTCCTAGCGGCACAGATACGCAGTATTTT. This gives the protein CASSSLPSGTDTQYF.

The CDR3 sequence: CAWQSDTQYF. The CDR3 coding sequence is TGTGCCTGGCAGTCAGATACGCAGTATTTT. The V call is TRBV30, the J call TRBJ2-3, with D unresolved. The V and J ends lost 5 bases and 4 bases respectively, with 4 bases between them. Germline V gene lookup returns CDR1 GTSNPN and CDR2 SVGIG (reference sequence). The CDR3 runs 10 residues. Supplemented by reference TRBV30 and TRBJ2-3, the full variable domain reads SQTIHQWPATLVQPVGSPLSLECTVEGTSNPNLYWYRQAAGRGLQLLFYSVGIGQISSEVPQNLSASRPQDRQFILSSKKLLLSDSGFYLCAWQSDTQYFGPGTRLTVL.

V and J are TRBV7-6 and TRBJ2-1, with TRBD2 matching over 7 bases. Germline values: CDR1 SGHVS, CDR2 FNYEAQ. The CDR3 totals 15 residues. Unmatched junction bases numbered 5, after V lost 3 bases and J lost 3 bases. DNA for the CDR3: TGTGCCAGCAGCTTTGCAGGGAGGGGCTACAATGAGCAGTTCTTC. Its protein product is CASSFAGRGYNEQFF.

About this clone: Its ends do not fully match the called genes, so a read error is possible. Other DNA sequences within the sample encode an identical CDR3. J is TRBJ2-1 and V is TRBV19, with 7 bases that match TRBD2. CDR3 length: 15 residues. The V gene's germline CDR1 is LNHDA and CDR2 SQIVND (reference sequence). In DNA form, the CDR3 reads TGCGCCAGTAGTAAAGCGGGGAGTAACTACAATGAGCAGTTCTTC. This codes for CASSKAGSNYNEQFF. Looking up the rest from reference TRBV19 and TRBJ2-1 gives the full variable domain: DGGITQSPKYLFRKEGQNVTLSCEQNLNHDAMYWYRQDPGQGLRLIYYSQIVNDFQKGDIAEGYSVSREKKESFPLTVTSAQKNPTAFYLCASSKAGSNYNEQFFGPGTRLTVL.